A selection of T cell receptor beta chains follows, all from one sample in a study of blood T cell repertoires in COVID-19. TCRdb keeps only in-frame clones here, not all; method: immunoSEQ multiplex PCR. The repertoire has around 100,000 clones, more than 80% of them found once; the top ten carry over 20%. Sequenced: peripheral blood. These TCRs come from a man in his sixties with acute or convalescent COVID-19. The CDR3 runs from the conserved cysteine through the conserved F or W. D genes are given only for firm matches. Clone size is not always given. Where it is, it says once, few, many or a class for expanded clones.

TGTGCCAGCAGCCAGAAGACAGGCGGTGCCACTGAAGCTTTCTTT	CASSQKTGGATEAFF	TRBV5-4	TRBJ1-1	.	.
TGCAGCGGCCGACAGGCGTCCAAAAACACTGAAGCTTTCTTT	CSGRQASKNTEAFF	TRBV29-1	TRBJ1-1	.	.
TGTGCCAGCAGTTTTCTCCAGTCCTTCAATGAGCAGTTCTTC	CASSFLQSFNEQFF	TRBV27	TRBJ2-1	.	once
TGTGCCAGCAGCCCCCGCGGCGTAGGGGCGCGGGAGACCCAGTACTTC	CASSPRGVGARETQYF	TRBV11-2	TRBJ2-5	.	.
TGTGCCAGCAGTTACTCCCGGACTGGCTATGGCTACACCTTC	CASSYSRTGYGYTF	TRBV6-5	TRBJ1-2	.	once
TGTGCCAGCTCACCACCGGGAGGGTATGGCAATCAGCCCCAGCATTTT	CASSPPGGYGNQPQHF	TRBV18	TRBJ1-5	.	.
TGTGCCAGCAGCCCCGGTGAGCTAGCCAAAAACATTCAGTACTTC	CASSPGELAKNIQYF	TRBV28	TRBJ2-4	.	.
TGTGCCAGCAGCCAAGGGGGGAAAGGGCTAGCGGGGCACATATACAATGAGCAGTTCTTC	CASSQGGKGLAGHIYNEQFF	TRBV3-1/TRBV3-2	TRBJ2-1	TRBD2	.
TGTGCCAGCAGTTACTCGGACAGGGGAGAGACCCAGTACTTC	CASSYSDRGETQYF	TRBV6-5	TRBJ2-5	TRBD1	.
TGTGCCAGCAGCCGCGGGGGGGTAGAGACTGGCTACACCTTC	CASSRGGVETGYTF	TRBV5-4	TRBJ1-2	.	.
TGTGCCAGCAGCCAAATCGGGGGAGCTAATGCATATGGCTACACCTTC	CASSQIGGANAYGYTF	TRBV14	TRBJ1-2	.	.
TGTGCCAGCAGGCCCGGGACTAGCGGAGATACGCAGTATTTT	CASRPGTSGDTQYF	TRBV6-5	TRBJ2-3	TRBD2	.
TGTGCCAGCAGTGATCAACAGGGCGGAGAGACCCAGTACTTC	CASSDQQGGETQYF	TRBV6-2/TRBV6-3	TRBJ2-5	.	.
TGTGCCACCCAACAGGGGAAGGACACTGAAGCTTTCTTT	CATQQGKDTEAFF	TRBV10-3	TRBJ1-1	TRBD1	.
TGTGCCAGCAGTTCAGGGATTGGTAATGAAAAACTGTTTTTT	CASSSGIGNEKLFF	TRBV5-4	TRBJ1-4	.	.
TGCGCCAGCAGTGAAGCGGAGACCACTTATAGCAATCAGCCCCAGCATTTT	CASSEAETTYSNQPQHF	TRBV10-2	TRBJ1-5	.	few
TGCGCCAGCAGCTTCTCGACTGTAAACAATGAGCAGTTCTTC	CASSFSTVNNEQFF	TRBV5-1	TRBJ2-1	.	.
TGCGCCAGCAGCTTTACAGGCAGAGTGGATCAGCCCCAGCATTTT	CASSFTGRVDQPQHF	TRBV5-1	TRBJ1-5	.	.
TGTGCCAGCAGCGCTGACAGGTCCTACAATGAGCAGTTCTTC	CASSADRSYNEQFF	TRBV7-2	TRBJ2-1	.	.
TGTGCCAGCAGCTTATCGGCGGGAGGGGTCACAGATACGCAGTATTTT	CASSLSAGGVTDTQYF	TRBV7-2	TRBJ2-3	TRBD2	.
TGTGCCAGCAGCTTTGGGACTAGCGGGGCTAACACAGATACGCAGTATTTT	CASSFGTSGANTDTQYF	TRBV11-2	TRBJ2-3	TRBD2	.
TGTGCCAGCACCCCTGGGACAGGCCGAACGGGAAAACTGTTTTTT	CASTPGTGRTGKLFF	TRBV27	TRBJ1-4	TRBD1	few
TGTGCCAGCAGGTCCACAGGGGGGGAAGAGACCCAGTACTTC	CASRSTGGEETQYF	TRBV7-9	TRBJ2-5	.	.
TGCGCCAGCAGCCCCCGGGAGGACGGCACCGGGGAGCTGTTTTTT	CASSPREDGTGELFF	TRBV5-1	TRBJ2-2	TRBD2	.
TGTGCCAGCAGCGGACAGACAGGGGCTTATAATTCACCCCTCCACTTT	CASSGQTGAYNSPLHF	TRBV9	TRBJ1-6	TRBD1	.
TGTGCCAGCAGCCTAGGACAGGTCGACTATGGCTACACCTTC	CASSLGQVDYGYTF	TRBV7-2	TRBJ1-2	TRBD1	.
TGCAGCGTGGGGGACAGGGGTACAGATACGCAGTATTTT	CSVGDRGTDTQYF	TRBV29-1	TRBJ2-3	TRBD1	.
TGTGCCAGCAGCTTGGTCGGGGGGCCGGGGACTGAAGCTTTCTTT	CASSLVGGPGTEAFF	TRBV11-2	TRBJ1-1	.	.
TGTGCCACCTCGACGTGGGCCGCAACTAATGAAAAACTGTTTTTT	CATSTWAATNEKLFF	TRBV10-3	TRBJ1-4	.	.
TGTGCCAGCAGCCTCAACCTAGGAAGGCACTACGAGCAGTACTTC	CASSLNLGRHYEQYF	TRBV4-2	TRBJ2-7	.	.
TGTGCCAGCAGCCGACTCGATCCCACAGATACGCAGTATTTT	CASSRLDPTDTQYF	TRBV11-2	TRBJ2-3	.	.
TGTGCCAGCAGTTTAGGCGGGGGAAGCTCCTACAATGAGCAGTTCTTC	CASSLGGGSSYNEQFF	TRBV28	TRBJ2-1	TRBD2	.